This T cell receptor (gamma chain) is from a study of γδ T cells in repeated Plasmodium falciparum infection. Study findings and constraints: Compared with Australian children, Malian Vdelta2-negative repertoires seemed more clonal, less diverse, less shared.

This clone was seen many times. Its matching antigen is unknown. TCRdb lists the protein of a much larger clone for this DNA, which differs at residue 11, so this is likely a read error; the protein given here is translated from the DNA itself. Each sorted gammadelta sample had TRG and TRD chains sequenced. TCRdb called clones anew from the multiplex PCR reads with CATT. This sample carries 27,000 or so gamma-chain clones, over 1.1% of them seen once, and the ten largest clones take 19%. Bulk repertoires came from Vgamma9/Vdelta2+ or Vdelta2-negative gammadelta T cells flow-sorted from PBMC. CDR1 GITISATS and CDR2 ISYDGTV come from the germline V gene (reference sequence). The CDR3 covers 17 residues.

The chain is built from TRGV9 and TRGJP. The J gene, left out of TCRdb, was set here by checking the DNA against germline. The TCR was taken from a pool of human donors (malaria-infected and uninfected, not separated). The sample comprised gamma-delta T cells from blood. The CDR3: CALWEVQKELSKKIKVF. CDR3 bases: TGTGCCTTGTGGGAGGTGCAGAAAGAGTTGAGCAAAAAAATCAAGGTATTT.